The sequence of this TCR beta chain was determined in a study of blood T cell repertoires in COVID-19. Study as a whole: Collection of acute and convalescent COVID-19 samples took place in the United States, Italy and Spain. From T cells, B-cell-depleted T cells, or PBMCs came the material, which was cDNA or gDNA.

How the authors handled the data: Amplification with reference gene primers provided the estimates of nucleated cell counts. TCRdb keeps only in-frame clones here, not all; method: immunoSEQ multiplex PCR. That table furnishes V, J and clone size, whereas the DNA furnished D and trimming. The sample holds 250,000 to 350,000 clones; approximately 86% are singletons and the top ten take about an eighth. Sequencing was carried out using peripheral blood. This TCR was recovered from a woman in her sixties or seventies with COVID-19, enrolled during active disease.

The CDR3 here is CASSQVNGGIYEQYF. In DNA, the CDR3 is TGTGCCAGCAGCCAAGTCAATGGGGGCATCTACGAGCAGTACTTC. V gene TRBV3-1 (or the pseudogene TRBV3-2) combines with J gene TRBJ2-7; TRBD1 might be the D (6 bases). V was shortened by 1 base and J by 3 bases, with 13 bases between the two germline ends. This CDR3 is 15 amino acids long. Germline assignment: CDR1 LGHDT and CDR2 YNNKEL (reference sequence).